The TCR beta chain described here comes from a study of PD-1 blockade in classical Hodgkin lymphoma. About the study: The nivolumab dose that patients received was 3 mg/kg, given intravenously every 2 weeks.

Repertoires were generated with immunoSEQ multiplex PCR, while TCRdb's copy carries only in-frame clones and drops some. The sample consists of fewer than 3,500 clones, roughly 65% of them appearing once. About this clone: Its antigen remains unknown.

Time point indicated: cycle 4 day 1 (C4D1), after more than five weeks of nivolumab. With no exception, relapse followed autologous stem cell transplantation in all patients, and brentuximab vedotin exposure varied. It was by magnetic negative selection that CD8+ T cells were isolated from thawed PBMCs. CDR1 and CDR2 from the germline V gene are SEHNR and FQNEAQ (reference sequence). This CDR3 contains 14 residues. Overall study results and limits: Healthy donors were reported to have higher baseline TCR diversity than newly diagnosed patients. Newly diagnosed patients had diversity similar to the baseline diversity of complete responders. Researchers reported that CD4+ TCR diversity, though not CD8+, rose significantly by C4D1.

This receptor was taken from a human donor with classical Hodgkin lymphoma. The chain employs TRBV7-9 and TRBJ2-5, with 11 nucleotides matching TRBD2. The DNA matches TRBJ2-7 better at its end, which makes the J call doubtful. This specimen was CD8+ T cells from blood, taken before the fourth cycle of nivolumab. The CDR3 sequence: CASSLTSGTDEQYF. CDR3 in DNA: TGTGCCAGCAGCCTGACTAGCGGGACGGACGAGCAGTACTTC.